This is a list of T cell receptor beta chains from one sample in a study of blood T cells in healthy people across ages. TCRdb fed the 5' RACE reads into MiXCR, producing one record per CDR3 protein. The sample yields about 1.6 million distinct CDR3 sequences, about 35% seen once. Sequencing used blood. The receptor source for this set is a woman in her 30s in good health. The CDR3 runs from the conserved cysteine through the conserved F or W.

TRBJ2-7 | TRBV20-1 | CSAPTGTASSYEQYF
TRBJ2-1 | TRBV20-1 | CSARDTLAEYTHSYNEQFF
TRBJ2-7 | TRBV3-1 | CASSQEPSGRAEQYF
TRBJ2-1 | TRBV7-3 | CASSTTSGGIDEQFF
TRBJ2-1 | TRBV20-1 | CSASLGTGDTEQFF
TRBJ2-5 | TRBV20-1 | CSARDGRGPQETQYF
TRBJ2-3 | TRBV7-3 | CAGSLTRTTDTQYF
TRBJ1-4 | TRBV3-1 | CASSQDTSELFF
TRBJ2-5 | TRBV29-1 | CSVEDPPGLFQETQYF
TRBJ2-7 | TRBV10-3 | CVTRGLEQYF
TRBJ2-3 | TRBV4-1 | CASSQEPGRGTDTQYF
TRBJ2-3 | TRBV6-1 | CASSRAPGQGSSGTDTQYF
TRBJ1-5 | TRBV4-1 | CASSQAAGGLTNQPQHF
TRBJ2-5 | TRBV19 | CASSVPGRGQETQYF
TRBJ2-1 | TRBV20-1 | CSADRTYNEQFF
TRBJ2-2 | TRBV7-3 | CASTRGEASNTGELFF
TRBJ1-4 | TRBV25-1 | CASSESVGSNEKLFF
TRBJ2-1 | TRBV9 | CASSVENRREQFF
TRBJ1-2 | TRBV27 | CASSLRGRVYGYTF
TRBJ2-1 | TRBV27 | CASTTSGSSYNEQFF
TRBJ2-1 | TRBV20-1 | CSARGGTAGRNEQFF
TRBJ2-7 | TRBV20-1 | CSASAGNEQYF